Relative to its sample, the clone carrying this TCR beta chain is large (0.1 to 1%). The antigen is not known. This specimen belongs to a study of T cells in localized non-small cell lung cancer. Study-wide points: There were a median around 57 of the top 100 tumor clones appearing in adjacent lung. Uninvolved adjacent lung showed peak T cell clonality, exceeding tumor.

The CDR3 loop spans 15 amino acids. V was trimmed by 0 bases and J by 3 bases, leaving 13 bases between them. CDR1 is SGDLS, CDR2 YYNGEE, per germline. Repertoires were generated with immunoSEQ multiplex PCR, while TCRdb's copy carries only in-frame clones and drops some. The top ten clones hold less than 9% of a sample with around 2,000 clones, approximately 35% of them seen once. This receptor was identified in a man aged 35 to 69 with stage I lung adenocarcinoma. The rearrangement joins TRBV9 to TRBJ2-7; tentatively, D is TRBD1 (5 bases). The input for sequencing was lung tumor tissue, taken before any cancer treatment. The CDR3 bases are TGTGCCAGCAGCGTAGAGACAGCAGGCCTCTACGAGCAGTACTTC. It specifies CASSVETAGLYEQYF. Looking up the rest from reference TRBV9 and TRBJ2-7 gives the full variable domain: DSGVTQTPKHLITATGQRVTLRCSPRSGDLSVYWYQQSLDQGLQFLIQYYNGEERAKGNILERFSAQQFPDLHSELNLSSLELGDSALYFCASSVETAGLYEQYFGPGTRLTVT.